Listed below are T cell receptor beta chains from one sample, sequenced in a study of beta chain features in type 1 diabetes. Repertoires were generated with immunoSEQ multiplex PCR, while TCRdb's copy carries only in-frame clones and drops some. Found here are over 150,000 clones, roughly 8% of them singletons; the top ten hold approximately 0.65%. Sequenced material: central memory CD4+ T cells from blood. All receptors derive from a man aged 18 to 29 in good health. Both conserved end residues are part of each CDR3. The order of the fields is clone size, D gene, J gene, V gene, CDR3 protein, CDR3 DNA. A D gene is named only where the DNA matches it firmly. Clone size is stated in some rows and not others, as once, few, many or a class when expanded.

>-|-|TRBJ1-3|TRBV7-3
CASSREGSTGNTIYF
TGTGCCAGCAGCCGCGAAGGGAGTACTGGAAACACCATATATTTT
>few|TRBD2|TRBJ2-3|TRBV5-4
CASSSTSGTDTQYF
TGTGCCAGCAGTTCGACTAGCGGCACAGATACGCAGTATTTT
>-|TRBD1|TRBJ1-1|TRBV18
CASSRRDSGKINTEAFF
TGTGCCAGCTCACGACGGGACAGTGGGAAAATTAACACTGAAGCTTTCTTT
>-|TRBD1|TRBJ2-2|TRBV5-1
CASGQADTGELFF
TGCGCCAGCGGACAGGCAGACACCGGGGAGCTGTTTTTT
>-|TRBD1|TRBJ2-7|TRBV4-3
CASSQDLPRTGYSYEQYF
TGCGCCAGCAGCCAAGATCTCCCGCGGACAGGGTACTCCTACGAGCAGTACTTC
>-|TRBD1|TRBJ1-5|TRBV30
CAWDSQGAGNQPQHF
TGTGCCTGGGACTCGCAGGGGGCTGGCAATCAGCCCCAGCATTTT
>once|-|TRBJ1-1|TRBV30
CAWSVGQLTAEAFF
TGTGCCTGGAGTGTGGGGCAGCTTACTGCTGAAGCTTTCTTT
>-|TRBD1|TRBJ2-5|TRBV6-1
CASSEDDRGTETQYF
TGTGCCAGCAGTGAAGATGACAGGGGGACGGAGACCCAGTACTTC
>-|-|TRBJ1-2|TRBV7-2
CASSPSQGRSYGYTF
TGTGCCAGCAGCCCTTCGCAGGGAAGGAGCTATGGCTACACCTTC
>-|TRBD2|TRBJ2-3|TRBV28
CASSRRESGTDTQYF
TGTGCCAGCAGCCGGCGGGAGTCGGGCACAGATACGCAGTATTTT
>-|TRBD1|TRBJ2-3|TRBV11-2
CASSLVTGGTDTQYF
TGTGCCAGCAGCTTAGTGACAGGGGGCACAGATACGCAGTATTTT
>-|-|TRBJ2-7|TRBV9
CASSVNGAYEQYF
TGTGCCAGCAGCGTAAACGGAGCCTACGAGCAGTACTTC
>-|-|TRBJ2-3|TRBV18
CASSPFGEGLTDTQYF
TGTGCCAGCTCACCTTTCGGAGAGGGACTCACAGATACGCAGTATTTT
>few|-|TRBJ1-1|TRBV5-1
CASSLEQGRTEAFF
TGCGCCAGCAGCTTGGAACAGGGAAGGACTGAAGCTTTCTTT
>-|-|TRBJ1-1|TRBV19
CASSTGQFENTEAFF
TGTGCCAGTAGTACTGGACAGTTTGAGAACACTGAAGCTTTCTTT
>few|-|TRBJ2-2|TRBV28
CASMAAGELFF
TGTGCCAGCATGGCGGCCGGGGAGCTGTTTTTT
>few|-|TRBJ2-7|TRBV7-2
CASSLAGGTYEQYF
TGTGCCAGCAGCTTGGCCGGGGGAACCTACGAGCAGTACTTC
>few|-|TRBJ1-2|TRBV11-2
CASSRLKGSSANYGYTF
TGTGCCAGCAGTCGTTTAAAGGGGTCTTCAGCTAACTATGGCTACACCTTC
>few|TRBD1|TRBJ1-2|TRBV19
CASSNPGQDYGYTF
TGTGCCAGTAGCAACCCGGGACAGGACTATGGCTACACCTTC
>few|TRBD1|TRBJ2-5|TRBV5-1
CASSEQGAGETQYF
TGCGCCAGCAGCGAACAGGGGGCCGGGGAGACCCAGTACTTC
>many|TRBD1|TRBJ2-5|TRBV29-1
CSVTGQGTPYQETQYF
TGCAGCGTAACGGGACAGGGGACCCCGTACCAAGAGACCCAGTACTTC
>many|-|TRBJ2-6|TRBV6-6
CASSYQGEANVLTF
TGTGCCAGCAGTTACCAGGGCGAGGCCAACGTCCTGACTTTC
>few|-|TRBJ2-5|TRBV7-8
CASSARVSETQYF
TGTGCCAGCAGCGCCAGGGTCTCGGAGACCCAGTACTTC
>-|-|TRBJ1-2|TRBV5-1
CASSLGAGRANYGYTF
TGCGCCAGCAGCCTTGGCGCGGGGAGGGCTAACTATGGCTACACCTTC
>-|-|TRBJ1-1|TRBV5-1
CASSLEQGTEAFF
TGCGCCAGCAGCTTGGAACAGGGCACTGAAGCTTTCTTT
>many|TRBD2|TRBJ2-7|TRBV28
CASSVSGSSGYEQYF
TGTGCCAGCAGTGTTAGCGGGAGCTCGGGCTACGAGCAGTACTTC
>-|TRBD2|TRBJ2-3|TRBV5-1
CASSLAAASGASTDTQYF
TGCGCCAGCAGCTTGGCCGCCGCTAGCGGGGCTAGCACAGATACGCAGTATTTT
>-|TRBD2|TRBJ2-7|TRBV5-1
CATKPGLAGEGQYF
TGCGCCACTAAACCGGGACTAGCGGGAGAGGGGCAGTACTTC
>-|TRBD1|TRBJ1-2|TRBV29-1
CSVSGQANYGYTF
TGCAGCGTATCCGGACAGGCTAACTATGGCTACACCTTC
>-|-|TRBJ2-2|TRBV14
CASSQLEGYANTGELFF
TGTGCCAGCAGCCAATTGGAGGGATACGCGAACACCGGGGAGCTGTTTTTT
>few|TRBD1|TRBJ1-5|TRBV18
CASSPGTGNQPQHF
TGTGCCAGCTCACCAGGGACAGGAAATCAGCCCCAGCATTTT
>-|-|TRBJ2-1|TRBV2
CASNLDEQFF
TGTGCCAGCAATCTCGATGAGCAGTTCTTC
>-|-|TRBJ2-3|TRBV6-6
CASSPTGGAGTDTQYF
TGTGCCAGCAGCCCTACTGGGGGGGCCGGTACAGATACGCAGTATTTT
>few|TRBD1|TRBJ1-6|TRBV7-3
CASSSSGTENSPLHF
TGTGCCAGCAGCTCTTCCGGGACAGAGAATTCACCCCTCCACTTT
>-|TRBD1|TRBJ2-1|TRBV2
CASSLDRGIYNEQFF
TGTGCCAGCAGTCTGGACAGGGGTATTTACAATGAGCAGTTCTTC
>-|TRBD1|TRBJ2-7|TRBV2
CASSGEGARGEQYF
TGTGCCAGCAGTGGCGAGGGGGCGCGAGGCGAGCAGTACTTC
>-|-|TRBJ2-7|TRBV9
CASSVGGTPSYEQYF
TGTGCCAGCAGCGTAGGAGGGACACCCTCCTACGAGCAGTACTTC
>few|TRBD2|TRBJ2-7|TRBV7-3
CASSLDPPGGSSYEQYF
TGTGCCAGCAGCTTAGATCCCCCCGGCGGGAGCTCGTACGAGCAGTACTTC
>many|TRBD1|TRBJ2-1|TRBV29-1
CSVVWTIYPGGSEQFF
TGCAGCGTTGTGTGGACTATCTACCCAGGGGGCAGTGAGCAGTTCTTC
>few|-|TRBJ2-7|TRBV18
CASSPVQGRPYEQYF
TGTGCCAGCTCACCGGTGCAGGGTAGACCCTACGAGCAGTACTTC
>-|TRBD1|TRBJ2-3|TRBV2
CASSADRGTDTQYF
TGTGCCAGCAGTGCCGACAGGGGGACAGATACGCAGTATTTT
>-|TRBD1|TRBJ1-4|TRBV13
CASSQQGAGEKLFF
TGTGCCAGCAGTCAACAGGGGGCAGGGGAAAAACTGTTTTTT
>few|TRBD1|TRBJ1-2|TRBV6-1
CASSIRTGGGLGYTF
TGTGCCAGCAGTATACGGACAGGGGGCGGTTTGGGCTACACCTTC
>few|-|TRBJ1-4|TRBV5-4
CASSSGDEKLFF
TGTGCCAGCAGCTCGGGGGATGAAAAACTGTTTTTT
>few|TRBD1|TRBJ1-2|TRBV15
CATSSGQGANYGYTF
TGTGCCACCAGCAGTGGACAGGGGGCTAACTATGGCTACACCTTC
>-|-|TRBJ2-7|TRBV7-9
CASSLWQDRSYEQYF
TGTGCCAGCAGCTTATGGCAGGATCGGTCCTACGAGCAGTACTTC
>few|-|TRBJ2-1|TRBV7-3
CASSLSVENEQFF
TGTGCCAGCAGCTTAAGCGTCGAGAATGAGCAGTTCTTC
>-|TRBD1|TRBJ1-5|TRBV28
CASSTPGQPNQPQHF
TGTGCCAGCAGTACCCCGGGACAGCCAAATCAGCCCCAGCATTTT
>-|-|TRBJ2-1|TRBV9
CASSGQGSRYNEQFF
TGTGCCAGCAGCGGGCAGGGGTCCCGCTACAATGAGCAGTTCTTC
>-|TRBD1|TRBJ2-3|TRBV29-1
CSVAGGVDTQYF
TGCAGCGTTGCAGGGGGCGTGGATACGCAGTATTTT
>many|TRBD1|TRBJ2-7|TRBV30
CAWTHGTGTYEQYF
TGTGCCTGGACTCATGGGACAGGGACCTACGAGCAGTACTTC
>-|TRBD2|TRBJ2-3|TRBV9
CASSAQAGPADTQYF
TGTGCCAGCAGCGCGCAAGCGGGGCCAGCTGATACGCAGTATTTT
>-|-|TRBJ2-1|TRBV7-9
CASSLGRNNEQFF
TGTGCCAGCAGCTTAGGTAGAAACAATGAGCAGTTCTTC
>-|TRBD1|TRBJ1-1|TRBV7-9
CASSLEGAGAFF
TGTGCCAGCAGCTTAGAGGGGGCCGGCGCTTTCTTT
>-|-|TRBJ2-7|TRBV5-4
CASSQGLASTYEQYF
TGCGCCAGCAGCCAAGGGCTAGCGTCGACCTACGAGCAGTACTTC